Listed below are T cell receptor beta chains from one sample, sequenced in a study of regulatory T cells in long-lasting Graves disease. TCRdb called the multiplex PCR reads again in MiXCR, with one record for every CDR3 protein. The table lists roughly 400,000 distinct CDR3 sequences, approximately 16% of them singletons, with about 25% in the top ten. This sample was also put to use in a study of T cells in Graves' hyperthyroidism and ophthalmopathy.

Sequenced material: peripheral blood mononuclear cells (PBMCs), taken at new diagnosis, from a patient treated with antithyroid drugs. Every receptor here comes from a woman between 18 and 30 years old with Graves disease. Both conserved end residues are part of each CDR3. A D gene is named only where the DNA matches it firmly. The size entry is marked missing in some rows and otherwise reads once, few, many or a size class.

-	TRBJ2-3	TRBV25-1	-	TGTGCCAGCCTCGATGCATCGGCCGCAGATACGCAGTATTTT	CASLDASAADTQYF
-	TRBJ1-1	TRBV6-1	few	TGTGCCAGCAGCGACCCAGGGTCGGAGGCTTTCTTT	CASSDPGSEAFF
-	TRBJ2-5	TRBV11-2	many	TGTGCCAGCAGCATCTCCGGACTAAAAGAGACCCAGTACTTC	CASSISGLKETQYF
TRBD2	TRBJ2-1	TRBV4-2	-	TGTGCCAGCAGCCACGGGACTAGCGGGAGTGGCAATGAGCAGTTCTTC	CASSHGTSGSGNEQFF
TRBD2	TRBJ2-1	TRBV20-1	-	TGCAGTGCTCCGGGACTAGCGGGAGGAGGTGGTGACAATGAGCAGTTCTTC	CSAPGLAGGGGDNEQFF
-	TRBJ2-5	TRBV29-1	-	TGCAGCGTTGAAGCCCCACGGGTGTTAGCGATGTACCAAGAGACCCAGTACTTC	CSVEAPRVLAMYQETQYF
-	TRBJ1-2	TRBV3-1	few	TGTGCCAGCAGCCCCCGGGACATAATCGCGGGGGGCTACACCTTC	CASSPRDIIAGGYTF
-	TRBJ1-4	TRBV30	-	TGTGCCTGGAGCCATACGGGGGTCGGCGAAAAACTGTTTTTT	CAWSHTGVGEKLFF
-	TRBJ1-5	TRBV28	few	TGTGCCAGCAGTTTATCAGTTTTCTCAGAGAAAAGCAATCAGCCCCAGCATTTT	CASSLSVFSEKSNQPQHF
TRBD1	TRBJ2-1	TRBV10-3	-	TGTGCCACCTCGGGACAGGGTTTAAATGAGCAGTTCTTC	CATSGQGLNEQFF
TRBD2	TRBJ2-3	TRBV6-2/TRBV6-3	many	TGTGCCAGCAGCCTTCTACCCGTCCCGGGACTAGCGGGAGGGCCCTCAGATACGCAGTATTTT	CASSLLPVPGLAGGPSDTQYF
TRBD2	TRBJ2-1	TRBV7-9	-	TGTGCCAGCAGCTCTACTAGCGGGGGCTACAATGAGCAGTTCTTC	CASSSTSGGYNEQFF
-	TRBJ2-5	TRBV6-9	many	TGTGCCAGCAGTTACGTAGAGGTGGTGGGACCAAAAACGGCCCAGTACTTC	CASSYVEVVGPKTAQYF
-	TRBJ1-1	TRBV30	many	TGTGCCTGGAGTATCCACGAAGAAGCTTTCTTT	CAWSIHEEAFF
-	TRBJ2-7	TRBV4-3	-	TGCGCCAGCAGCCAAGATACCGGGGTCTACGAGCAGTACTTC	CASSQDTGVYEQYF
-	TRBJ2-3	TRBV24-1	-	TGTGCCACCAGTGACCCAGGGGAAACTAGCACAGATACGCAGTATTTT	CATSDPGETSTDTQYF
-	TRBJ1-1	TRBV28	many	TGTGCCAGCAGTTACCGAGAAGCTTTCTTT	CASSYREAFF
-	TRBJ2-2	TRBV12-3/TRBV12-4	-	TGTGCCAGCAGTTTCCCGGGAACCGGGGAGCTGTTTTTT	CASSFPGTGELFF
-	TRBJ2-3	TRBV4-1	-	TGCGCCAGCAGCGTCGCCGATGTTGATACGCAGTATTTT	CASSVADVDTQYF
TRBD2	TRBJ2-7	TRBV28	many	TGTGCCAGCAGTTCCCAAGTGGGACTAGCGGGAGGGCCCGGCGAGCAGTACTTC	CASSSQVGLAGGPGEQYF
-	TRBJ2-1	TRBV6-5	many	TGTGCCAGCAGTTCCGGGACCCCCTCCTACAATGAGCAGTTCTTC	CASSSGTPSYNEQFF
-	TRBJ2-7	TRBV20-1	few	TGCAGTGCCGTCCCCCCTTGGGCTAGTTACGAGCAGTACTTC	CSAVPPWASYEQYF
TRBD2	TRBJ2-1	TRBV20-1	many	TGCAGTGCTAGAGAATTTAGCGGGGTAAGCTCCTACAATGAGCAGTTCTTC	CSAREFSGVSSYNEQFF
-	TRBJ2-7	TRBV12-3/TRBV12-4	few	TGTGCCAGCAGTTCTCCGCCGGTATACGAGCAGTACTTC	CASSSPPVYEQYF
TRBD2	TRBJ2-2	TRBV29-1	-	TGCAGCGTTGTAGCGGGAGACACCGGGGAGCTGTTTTTT	CSVVAGDTGELFF
-	TRBJ2-1	TRBV5-1	few	TGCGCCAGCAGACGGGACCACCCGAGAGGCAATGAGCAGTTCTTC	CASRRDHPRGNEQFF
TRBD1	TRBJ2-7	TRBV5-1	many	TGCGCCAGCAGCTCAGGGACAGGCCCGTCCTACGAGCAGTACTTC	CASSSGTGPSYEQYF
TRBD1	TRBJ2-3	TRBV28	many	TGTGCCAGCAGCCGCTCAACCGGGACAGGGTTTGCAGATACGCAGTATTTT	CASSRSTGTGFADTQYF
-	TRBJ2-2	TRBV11-1	many	TGTGCCAGCAGCCAGGACTATCGCGGGGAGCTGTTTTTT	CASSQDYRGELFF
-	TRBJ1-3	TRBV7-8	-	TGTGCCAGCAGCTTATTAGCCACAGGCTCTGGAAACACCATATATTTT	CASSLLATGSGNTIYF
TRBD1	TRBJ2-7	TRBV7-6	many	TGTGCCAGCAGCCGTGGGGACAGCCCCTACGAGCAGTACTTC	CASSRGDSPYEQYF
-	TRBJ1-5	TRBV9	-	TGTGCCAGCAGCTCCGAACAGACCAATCAGCCCCAGCATTTT	CASSSEQTNQPQHF
TRBD2	TRBJ2-3	TRBV19	many	TGTGCCAGTCTAAATAGCGGGAGTACAGTAGATACGCAGTATTTT	CASLNSGSTVDTQYF
-	TRBJ2-1	TRBV7-2	many	TGTGCCAGCAGCTTCCCCGTTCTAGCCTCCTACAATGAGCAGTTCTTC	CASSFPVLASYNEQFF
TRBD2	TRBJ2-7	TRBV10-2	many	TGCGCCAGCTCAGTAGCGGGTGTTTACGAGCAGTACTTC	CASSVAGVYEQYF
-	TRBJ1-2	TRBV29-1	few	TGCAGCGTTAACCATCTAGCGGGAGCCCATGGCTACACCTTC	CSVNHLAGAHGYTF
TRBD2	TRBJ2-3	TRBV5-1	few	TGCGCCAGCAGCTTGGGGGGACTAGCGGAAACAGATACGCAGTATTTT	CASSLGGLAETDTQYF
TRBD1	TRBJ1-1	TRBV14	-	TGTGCCAGCAGCCAGTATGGACAGGGGGACACTGAAGCTTTCTTT	CASSQYGQGDTEAFF
TRBD2	TRBJ2-1	TRBV5-1	many	TGCGCCAGCAGCTCTAGCGGGAGCAGTCTCAATGAGCAGTTCTTC	CASSSSGSSLNEQFF
TRBD2	TRBJ2-1	TRBV12-3/TRBV12-4	many	TGTGCCAGCAGAGGGAGCGGGGAATCCTACAATGAGCAGTTCTTC	CASRGSGESYNEQFF
TRBD1	TRBJ2-5	TRBV28	many	TGTGCCAGCCTAGACAGGGGTGGCCAAGAGACCCAGTACTTC	CASLDRGGQETQYF